Listed below are T cell receptor beta chains from one sample, sequenced in a study of neurological immune-mediated disorders. One entry per CDR3 protein results from TCRdb running MiXCR on the 5' RACE reads. Of tens of thousands of distinct CDR3 sequences in the sample, roughly 3.5% were seen once. Sequencing input: PBMCs. Every receptor here comes from a woman aged 45-59 years with multiple sclerosis. CDR3s include the opening cysteine and the closing phenylalanine or tryptophan. D genes are given only for firm matches. Rows give clone size only sometimes, using once, few, many, or a class for an expanded clone.

. | TRBJ2-5 | many | TRBV6-2/TRBV6-3 | TGTGCCAGCAGCCGAGAAGAGACCCAGTACTTC | CASSREETQYF
. | TRBJ1-2 | many | TRBV12-3/TRBV12-4 | TGTGCCAGCAGCCGAGGAGGGTTGGACTATGGCTACACCTTC | CASSRGGLDYGYTF
. | TRBJ2-5 | many | TRBV7-2 | TGTGCCAGCAGCTTAGCTCGTGGGACCCAGTACTTC | CASSLARGTQYF
. | TRBJ2-1 | many | TRBV5-1 | TGCGCCAGCAGCTTGGCGTCCAGAGATGAGCAGTTCTTC | CASSLASRDEQFF
. | TRBJ1-5 | many | TRBV20-1 | TGCAGTGCTAGAGAAATGAGAAGCAATCAGCCCCAGCATTTT | CSAREMRSNQPQHF
TRBD1 | TRBJ2-5 | . | TRBV5-1 | TGCGCCAGCAGCTTCCGATGGATGGGACAGGGGGTTTCAGAGACCCAGTACTTC | CASSFRWMGQGVSETQYF
TRBD1 | TRBJ1-5 | many | TRBV7-2 | TGTGCCAGCAGCTCACAGGGGCTAAGCCCTTTCCAGCCCCAGCATTTT | CASSSQGLSPFQPQHF
TRBD1 | TRBJ1-4 | many | TRBV20-1 | TGCAGTGCTAAAACAGGGGTAACTAATGAAAAACTGTTTTTT | CSAKTGVTNEKLFF
TRBD2 | TRBJ2-1 | many | TRBV5-1 | TGCGCCAGCAGCTTTTCGGGGGGGCCTTACAATGAGCAGTTCTTC | CASSFSGGPYNEQFF
. | TRBJ1-3 | many | TRBV10-3 | TGTGCCATCAGTGAGTCGTACCAGCACCCCTCTGGAAACACCATATATTTT | CAISESYQHPSGNTIYF
TRBD1 | TRBJ1-6 | many | TRBV6-2/TRBV6-3 | TGTGCCAGCAGTTACCTCGGGACAGGGGGCTATGATTCACCCCTCCACTTT | CASSYLGTGGYDSPLHF
TRBD1 | TRBJ2-1 | few | TRBV5-1 | TGCGCCAGCAGCCGTTTGGGGGGACAGGGTGTTGATGAGCAGTTCTTC | CASSRLGGQGVDEQFF
. | TRBJ2-7 | many | TRBV5-1 | TGCGCCAGCAGTCGTCCTAGGGCGGGGGACAACTACGAGCAGTACTTC | CASSRPRAGDNYEQYF
. | TRBJ1-5 | many | TRBV7-9 | TGTGCCAGCAGCTCCTCCGGGACGAAGTATAGCAATCAGCCCCAGCATTTT | CASSSSGTKYSNQPQHF
. | TRBJ2-1 | many | TRBV20-1 | TGCAGTGCTAGAGGGGTTTTGGCAGGGGAGGGTTACTACTACAATGAGCAGTTCTTC | CSARGVLAGEGYYYNEQFF
. | TRBJ1-5 | many | TRBV7-2 | TGTGCCAGCAGCTTATCTAGGGCTGGTAATCAGCCCCAGCATTTT | CASSLSRAGNQPQHF
. | TRBJ2-3 | many | TRBV6-5 | TGTGCCAGCAGTTACGGTGGGGGTACGCAGTATTTT | CASSYGGGTQYF
TRBD1 | TRBJ2-5 | many | TRBV7-2 | TGTGCCAGCAGCCCACCCGACAGGGGGCCGGAGACCCAGTACTTC | CASSPPDRGPETQYF
. | TRBJ1-2 | many | TRBV5-1 | TGCGCCAGCAGCTTGTTAGGAAACTATGGCTACACCTTC | CASSLLGNYGYTF
TRBD1 | TRBJ1-1 | many | TRBV5-5 | TGTGCCAGCAGCTTTGGGGACAGGACCTTAAACACTGAAGCTTTCTTT | CASSFGDRTLNTEAFF
. | TRBJ2-1 | many | TRBV3-1 | TGTGCCAGCAGCCAAGCTCAGGGGGGAAGTGAGCAGTTCTTC | CASSQAQGGSEQFF
. | TRBJ2-7 | many | TRBV5-1 | TGCGCCAGCAGCTTGGAGCAGGGGAGAGACTACGAGCAGTACTTC | CASSLEQGRDYEQYF
TRBD1 | TRBJ2-7 | many | TRBV20-1 | TGCAGTGCTAACCGGGACAGGGATTCTTACGAGCAGTACTTC | CSANRDRDSYEQYF
. | TRBJ1-2 | many | TRBV28 | TGTGCCAGCAGTCAGGGTTCCCACGGCTACACCTTC | CASSQGSHGYTF
TRBD2 | TRBJ2-5 | many | TRBV6-5 | TGTGCCAGCAGTCCTACTAGCGGGGGTTTAGAGACCCAGTACTTC | CASSPTSGGLETQYF
. | TRBJ2-1 | many | TRBV5-5 | TGTGCCAGCAGTCGTGCCCCACTCTCCTACAATGAGCAGTTCTTC | CASSRAPLSYNEQFF
TRBD1 | TRBJ2-7 | many | TRBV25-1 | TGTGCCAGCAGTGACCCGGGACAGTCCTACGAGCAGTACTTC | CASSDPGQSYEQYF
TRBD2 | TRBJ2-4 | . | TRBV3-1 | TGTGCCAGCAGCCAAGATAGTCGGCTAGCGGGGGGACGGGGCAAAAACATTCAGTACTTC | CASSQDSRLAGGRGKNIQYF
TRBD2 | TRBJ2-1 | many | TRBV20-1 | TGCAGTGCTAGAGATTCTAGCGGAAAGAGCTCCTACAATGAGCAGTTCTTC | CSARDSSGKSSYNEQFF
. | TRBJ2-5 | many | TRBV27 | TGTGCCAGCAGTCTAAGCAGGTCCCCCGGAGGAGAGACCCAGTACTTC | CASSLSRSPGGETQYF
. | TRBJ1-2 | many | TRBV20-1 | TGCAGTGCCCCGACCTCCGGGCAGTTCTATGGCTACACCTTC | CSAPTSGQFYGYTF
. | TRBJ1-1 | many | TRBV20-1 | TGCAGTGCTAAATTAAATGAAGCTTTCTTT | CSAKLNEAFF
. | TRBJ2-6 | many | TRBV5-5 | TGTGCCAGCAGTCATTCGGACAGTCAAACTGGGGCCAACGTCCTGACTTTC | CASSHSDSQTGANVLTF
TRBD2 | TRBJ2-3 | many | TRBV10-2 | TGCGCCAGCAGTCCGACTAGCGGGGGTACAGATACGCAGTATTTT | CASSPTSGGTDTQYF
. | TRBJ2-5 | many | TRBV5-1 | TGCGCCAGCAGCGTCGGAGGGACAGAAGAGACCCAGTACTTC | CASSVGGTEETQYF
TRBD2 | TRBJ2-7 | many | TRBV20-1 | TGCAGTGCTAGAGATTCCCTCAGCGGGGGAGGCGAGCAGTACTTC | CSARDSLSGGGEQYF